Listed below are T cell receptor beta chains from one sample, sequenced in a study of T cell responses to AZD1222 COVID-19 vaccine. The assay was immunoSEQ multiplex PCR, and TCRdb's table has in-frame clones only and misses some. Counted here are some 120,000 clones, 80% to 90% occurring once; the ten biggest clones make up about 1.6%. The sequenced sample was peripheral blood, obtained on day 0 of AZD1222 vaccination. All receptors come from an adult in good health. Each CDR3 is given with its conserved first and last residue. Fields, in order: V gene, clone size, D gene, J gene, CDR3 protein, CDR3 DNA. The D gene is left open where the match is weak. Clone size is not always given. Where it is, it says once, few, many or a class for expanded clones.

TRBV18	-	TRBD1	TRBJ2-7	CASSPPGTGLHEQYF	TGTGCCAGCTCACCCCCCGGGACAGGGTTGCACGAGCAGTACTTC
TRBV29-1	once	-	TRBJ2-7	CSVILGDSYEQYF	TGCAGCGTCATCCTAGGCGACAGCTACGAGCAGTACTTC
TRBV19	-	-	TRBJ1-6	CASSSRWELDSPLHF	TGTGCCAGTAGTTCTCGGTGGGAGTTGGATTCACCCCTCCACTTT
TRBV7-9	few	-	TRBJ2-7	CASSFDGRTNEQYF	TGTGCCAGCAGCTTCGACGGACGTACAAACGAGCAGTACTTC
TRBV28	-	-	TRBJ1-1	CASSIGTKNTEAFF	TGTGCCAGCAGTATAGGGACAAAGAACACTGAAGCTTTCTTT
TRBV5-5	-	-	TRBJ1-6	CASSFREALIGSPLHF	TGTGCCAGCAGCTTTAGGGAGGCCCTAATAGGGTCACCCCTCCACTTT
TRBV3-1/TRBV3-2	-	TRBD2	TRBJ2-2	CASSLTSWSGELFF	TGTGCCAGCAGCCTGACTAGCTGGTCCGGGGAGCTGTTTTTT
TRBV27	-	-	TRBJ2-7	CASSLLAVGSEQYF	TGTGCCAGCAGCTTACTAGCCGTTGGGTCCGAGCAGTACTTC
TRBV15	-	TRBD1	TRBJ2-5	CATSALNYRWTGGWETQYF	TGTGCCACCAGCGCCTTAAACTATCGTTGGACAGGGGGCTGGGAGACCCAGTACTTC
TRBV28	-	-	TRBJ2-3	CASSLPLAGWVTQYF	TGTGCCAGCAGTTTACCCTTGGCAGGATGGGTTACGCAGTATTTT
TRBV13	-	-	TRBJ1-5	CASSPRSQVNQPQHF	TGTGCCAGCAGCCCACGAAGCCAGGTGAATCAGCCCCAGCATTTT
TRBV7-2	once	TRBD1	TRBJ1-1	CASSKNRGRIVAFF	TGTGCCAGCAGCAAGAACAGGGGAAGGATTGTTGCTTTCTTT
TRBV7-6	few	-	TRBJ2-7	CASSLRQATYEQYF	TGTGCCAGCAGCCTACGACAGGCGACCTACGAGCAGTACTTC
TRBV9	-	-	TRBJ2-1	CASSSQVSYNEQFF	TGTGCCAGCAGCTCCCAGGTTTCCTACAATGAGCAGTTCTTC
TRBV5-4	few	TRBD1	TRBJ1-4	CASSSQGMANEKLFF	TGTGCCAGCAGCTCACAGGGGATGGCTAATGAAAAACTGTTTTTT
TRBV5-1	-	TRBD2	TRBJ2-5	CASSFRAGGGETQYF	TGCGCCAGCAGCTTCAGGGCGGGAGGTGGCGAGACCCAGTACTTC
TRBV7-8	-	-	TRBJ2-7	CASSLAGVGTMAGGRYEQYF	TGTGCCAGCAGCTTAGCGGGGGTCGGGACCATGGCCGGGGGAAGGTACGAGCAGTACTTC
TRBV5-1	-	TRBD2	TRBJ2-7	CASSLRREFGSNYEQYF	TGCGCCAGCAGCTTACGGCGGGAGTTCGGGTCCAACTACGAGCAGTACTTC
TRBV7-6	-	-	TRBJ1-1	CASSRTEFTEAFF	TGTGCCAGCAGCCGGACAGAGTTTACTGAAGCTTTCTTT
TRBV7-3	-	-	TRBJ1-1	CASSPEGGGPSSGTEAFF	TGTGCCAGCAGCCCGGAAGGGGGTGGCCCTAGTTCTGGCACTGAAGCTTTCTTT
TRBV4-1	-	TRBD1	TRBJ1-2	CASSRTGYYGYTF	TGCGCCAGCAGTCGGACAGGCTACTATGGCTACACCTTC
TRBV24-1	-	-	TRBJ1-2	CATKNPGSSGYTF	TGTGCCACCAAAAATCCAGGGAGTAGTGGCTACACCTTC
TRBV30	-	-	TRBJ1-5	CAWSVGRDQPQHF	TGTGCCTGGAGTGTCGGAAGGGATCAGCCCCAGCATTTT
TRBV9	few	TRBD2	TRBJ2-3	CASSVGSGAGGTDTQYF	TGTGCCAGCAGCGTAGGATCTGGAGCGGGAGGGACAGATACGCAGTATTTT
TRBV9	once	-	TRBJ1-1	CASSRTERNTEAFF	TGTGCCAGCAGCCGGACAGAGAGGAACACTGAAGCTTTCTTT
TRBV7-9	-	-	TRBJ1-2	CASSLGGGYGYTF	TGTGCCAGCAGCTTAGGAGGGGGCTATGGCTACACCTTC
TRBV30	-	-	TRBJ1-1	CAWSTLLGGTEAFF	TGTGCCTGGAGTACTCTCCTGGGGGGCACTGAAGCTTTCTTT
TRBV9	-	-	TRBJ2-1	CASSGATSYNEQFF	TGTGCCAGCAGCGGCGCAACGTCCTACAATGAGCAGTTCTTC
TRBV4-2	many	-	TRBJ2-5	CASSPTNGVYQETQYF	TGTGCCAGCAGCCCTACTAATGGAGTGTACCAAGAGACCCAGTACTTC
TRBV18	-	TRBD2	TRBJ2-7	CASSSWGTSGFDEQYF	TGTGCCAGCTCATCTTGGGGGACTAGCGGGTTTGACGAGCAGTACTTC
TRBV18	-	TRBD2	TRBJ2-1	CASSQQTSGVGLSNEQFF	TGTGCCAGCTCACAACAGACTAGCGGGGTAGGACTTAGTAATGAGCAGTTCTTC
TRBV20-1	-	-	TRBJ1-4	CSARLIGELFF	TGCAGTGCTCGCTTGATTGGGGAACTGTTTTTT
TRBV7-9	-	-	TRBJ1-3	CASSLWGGSSGNTIYF	TGTGCCAGCAGCTTATGGGGCGGGAGCTCTGGAAACACCATATATTTT
TRBV3-1/TRBV3-2	-	TRBD1	TRBJ1-6	CASSQDRDSSYNSPLHF	TGTGCCAGCAGCCAAGATCGGGACAGCTCCTATAATTCACCCCTCCACTTT
TRBV7-9	-	TRBD1	TRBJ1-4	CASSKGQGLRSGEKLFF	TGTGCCAGCAGTAAGGGACAGGGTCTTAGGTCAGGCGAAAAACTGTTTTTT
TRBV5-4	-	TRBD1	TRBJ1-6	CASSIWGQGWNSPLHF	TGTGCCAGCAGCATTTGGGGACAGGGGTGGAATTCACCCCTCCACTTT
TRBV15	-	-	TRBJ1-5	CATRAYREGNQPQHF	TGTGCCACCAGGGCCTACAGGGAGGGCAATCAGCCCCAGCATTTT
TRBV7-2	-	-	TRBJ2-5	CASSLNAQVETQYF	TGTGCCAGCAGCTTAAACGCCCAGGTGGAGACCCAGTACTTC
TRBV6-5	-	-	TRBJ1-1	CASSYQSGDTEAFF	TGTGCCAGCAGTTACCAAAGTGGGGACACTGAAGCTTTCTTT
TRBV18	-	-	TRBJ1-6	CASSRDRDNSPLHF	TGTGCCAGCTCACGCGACAGAGATAATTCACCCCTCCACTTT
TRBV6-5	-	-	TRBJ1-3	CASSPDLISGNTIYF	TGTGCCAGCAGCCCAGACCTCATCTCTGGAAACACCATATATTTT
TRBV24-1	-	-	TRBJ2-1	CATRRDNEQFF	TGTGCCACCAGACGGGACAATGAGCAGTTCTTC
TRBV5-1	few	TRBD1	TRBJ1-3	CASSSGQNSGNTIYF	TGCGCCAGCAGCTCGGGACAGAACTCTGGAAACACCATATATTTT
TRBV9	-	-	TRBJ2-3	CASSVGGVSTDTQYF	TGTGCCAGCAGCGTAGGAGGGGTTAGCACAGATACGCAGTATTTT
TRBV4-2	-	-	TRBJ1-5	CASSQDPAGGQPQHF	TGTGCCAGCAGCCAAGACCCGGCCGGAGGGCAGCCCCAGCATTTT